Following are 5 T cell receptor beta chains from one sample sequenced in a study of blood T cells in healthy people across ages. Together with a sample-barcoded 5' primer, a J-beta primer mix was included in a second PCR lasting about 7 to 11 cycles. TCRdb re-called the 5' RACE reads through MiXCR, storing one row per CDR3 protein. The repertoire holds fewer than 900,000 distinct CDR3 sequences, with 40% to 45% as singletons. The sample consisted of blood. These receptors originate from a woman aged 60 to 75 in good health.

V and J are TRBV20-1 and TRBJ2-5; D is unclear. The J call may be in error: the DNA end matches TRBJ2-7 better. In germline, CDR1 is DFQATT, CDR2 SNEGSKA (reference sequence). The CDR3 spans 11 residues. In nucleotides, the CDR3 is TGCAGTGCTACAAGCATGGACGAGCAGTACTTC. Residues: CSATSMDEQYF.

This clonotype was detected ten times or more. V gene TRBV2 combines with J gene TRBJ2-3; possibly TRBD1 for D (6 bases). Deletions cut 7 bases from V and 4 bases from J, with 12 bases between. The CDR3 has 13 residues. In germline, CDR1 is SNHLY, CDR2 FYNNEI. CDR3 bases: TGTGCCAGCAACGATGGGACATCAGATACGCAGTATTTT. Translated, it gives CASNDGTSDTQYF.

This clonotype was observed a handful of times. The rearrangement links TRBV7-9 to TRBJ1-2; a possible D gene is TRBD1 (6 bases). The CDR3 is made up of 15 amino acids. The V gene lost 1 base and the J gene lost 3 bases, with 12 bases spanning the gap. CDR1 and CDR2 from the germline V gene are SEHNR and FQNEAQ (reference sequence). CDR3 loop: CASSLETGGYYGYTF. DNA for the CDR3: TGTGCCAGCAGCTTAGAGACAGGCGGCTACTATGGCTACACCTTC.

CDR3 amino acids: CASSQQSGRASKTQYF. The CDR3 DNA sequence: TGTGCCAGCAGTCAACAGAGCGGGAGGGCCTCGAAGACCCAGTACTTC. This chain joins TRBV12-3 or TRBV12-4 and TRBJ2-5, with 10 bases that match TRBD2. J was trimmed by 6 bases and V by 5 bases; bases with no gene match: 12. The CDR3 consists of 16 residues.

There are a few counts of this clonotype. The chain has TRBV6-5 and TRBJ1-6, with D perhaps TRBD1 (6 bases). Germline values: CDR1 MNHEY, CDR2 SVGAGI. CDR3 size: 16 residues. V was shortened by 6 bases and J by 0 bases, with 12 bases between the two germline ends. The DNA for the CDR3 is TGTGCCAGCAGCGACAGGAGAAGCTCCTATAATTCACCCCTCCACTTT. This translates into CASSDRRSSYNSPLHF.